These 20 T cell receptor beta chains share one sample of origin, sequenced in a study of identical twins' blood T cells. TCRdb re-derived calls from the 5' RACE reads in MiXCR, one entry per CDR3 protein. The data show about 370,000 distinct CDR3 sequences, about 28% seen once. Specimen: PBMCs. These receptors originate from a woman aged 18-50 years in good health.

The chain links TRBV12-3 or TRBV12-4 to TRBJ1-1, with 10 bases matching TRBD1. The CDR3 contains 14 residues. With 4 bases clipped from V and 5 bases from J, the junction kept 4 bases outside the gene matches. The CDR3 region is CASSWTGGGTEAFF. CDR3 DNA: TGTGCCAGCAGTTGGACAGGGGGGGGAACTGAAGCTTTCTTT.

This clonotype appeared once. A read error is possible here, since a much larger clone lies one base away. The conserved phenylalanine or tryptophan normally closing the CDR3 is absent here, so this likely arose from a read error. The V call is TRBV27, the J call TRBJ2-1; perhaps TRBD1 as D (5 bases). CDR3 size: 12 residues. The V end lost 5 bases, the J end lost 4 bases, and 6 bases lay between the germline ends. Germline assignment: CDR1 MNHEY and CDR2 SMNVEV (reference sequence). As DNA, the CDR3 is TGTGCCAGCAGTCCAGGGTACAATGAGCAGTTCTAC. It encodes CASSPGYNEQFY.

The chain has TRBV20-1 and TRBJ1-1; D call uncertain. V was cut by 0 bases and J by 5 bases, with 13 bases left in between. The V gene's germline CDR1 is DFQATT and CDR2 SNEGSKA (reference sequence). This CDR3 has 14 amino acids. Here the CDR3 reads CSARDTSSGTEAFF. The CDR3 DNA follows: TGCAGTGCTAGAGACACCAGCTCGGGGACTGAAGCTTTCTTT.

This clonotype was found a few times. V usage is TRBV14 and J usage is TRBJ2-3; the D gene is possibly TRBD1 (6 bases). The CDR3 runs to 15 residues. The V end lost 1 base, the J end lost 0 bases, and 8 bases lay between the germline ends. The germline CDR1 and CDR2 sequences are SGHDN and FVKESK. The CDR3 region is CASSQGGQSTDTQYF. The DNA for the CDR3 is TGTGCCAGCAGCCAAGGAGGACAGAGCACAGATACGCAGTATTTT.

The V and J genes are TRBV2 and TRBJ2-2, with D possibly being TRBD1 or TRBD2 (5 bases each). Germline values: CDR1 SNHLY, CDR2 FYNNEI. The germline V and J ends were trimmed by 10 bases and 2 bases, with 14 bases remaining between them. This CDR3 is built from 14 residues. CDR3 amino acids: CATGARGNTGELFF. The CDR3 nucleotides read TGTGCCACCGGGGCGAGGGGTAACACCGGGGAGCTGTTTTTT.

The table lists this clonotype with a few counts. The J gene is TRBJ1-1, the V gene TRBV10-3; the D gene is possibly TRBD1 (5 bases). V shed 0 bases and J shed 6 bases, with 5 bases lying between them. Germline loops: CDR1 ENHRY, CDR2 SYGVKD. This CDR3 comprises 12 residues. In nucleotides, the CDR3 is TGTGCCATCAGTGAGTCGGGGGCTGAAGCTTTCTTT. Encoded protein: CAISESGAEAFF.

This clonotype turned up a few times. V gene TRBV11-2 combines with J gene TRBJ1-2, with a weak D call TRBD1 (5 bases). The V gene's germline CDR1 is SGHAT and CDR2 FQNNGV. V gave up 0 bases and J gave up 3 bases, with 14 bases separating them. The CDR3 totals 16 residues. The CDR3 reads CASSLEQGAGYYGYTF. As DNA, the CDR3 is TGTGCCAGCAGCTTAGAACAAGGCGCAGGGTACTATGGCTACACCTTC. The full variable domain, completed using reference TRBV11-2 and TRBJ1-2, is EAGVAQSPRYKIIEKRQSVAFWCNPISGHATLYWYQQILGQGPKLLIQFQNNGVVDDSQLPKDRFSAERLKGVDSTLKIQPAKLEDSAVYLCASSLEQGAGYYGYTFGSGTRLTVV.

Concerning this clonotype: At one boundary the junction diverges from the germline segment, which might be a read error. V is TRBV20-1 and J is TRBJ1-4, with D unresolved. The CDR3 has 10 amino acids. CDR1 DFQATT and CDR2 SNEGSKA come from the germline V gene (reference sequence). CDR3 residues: CSASGEKLLF. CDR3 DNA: TGCAGTGCTAGTGGGGAAAAACTGCTTTTT.

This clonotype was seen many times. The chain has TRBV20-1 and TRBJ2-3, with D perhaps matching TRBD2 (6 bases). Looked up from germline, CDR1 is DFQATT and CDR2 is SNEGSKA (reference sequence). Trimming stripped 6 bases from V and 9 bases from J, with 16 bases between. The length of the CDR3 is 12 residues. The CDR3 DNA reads TGCAGTGCGACGGGACTGGTCCGGACGCAGTATTTT. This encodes CSATGLVRTQYF.

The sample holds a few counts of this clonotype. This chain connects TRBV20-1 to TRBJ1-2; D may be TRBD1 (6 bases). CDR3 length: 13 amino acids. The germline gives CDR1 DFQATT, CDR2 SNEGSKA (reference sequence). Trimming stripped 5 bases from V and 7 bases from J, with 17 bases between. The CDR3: CSAERGGVIGYTF. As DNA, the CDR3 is TGCAGTGCTGAAAGGGGGGGGGTTATTGGCTACACCTTC.

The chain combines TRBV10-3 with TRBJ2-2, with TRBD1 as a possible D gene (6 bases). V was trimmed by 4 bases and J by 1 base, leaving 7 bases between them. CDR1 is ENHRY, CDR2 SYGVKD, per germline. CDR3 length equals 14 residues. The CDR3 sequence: CAISVGGNTGELFF. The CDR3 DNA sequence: TGTGCCATCAGTGTAGGGGGGAACACCGGGGAGCTGTTTTTT.

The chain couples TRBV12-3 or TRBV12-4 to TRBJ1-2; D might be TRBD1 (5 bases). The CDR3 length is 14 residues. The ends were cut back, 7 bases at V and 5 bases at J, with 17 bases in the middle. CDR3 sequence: CASTLGGEGYGYTF. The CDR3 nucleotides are TGTGCCAGCACCCTAGGAGGGGAGGGGTATGGCTACACCTTC.

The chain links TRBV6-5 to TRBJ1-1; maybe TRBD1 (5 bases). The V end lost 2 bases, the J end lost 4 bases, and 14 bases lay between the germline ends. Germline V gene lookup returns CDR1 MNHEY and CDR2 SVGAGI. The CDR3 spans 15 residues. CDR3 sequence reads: CASSYQAGGVTEAFF. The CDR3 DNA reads TGTGCCAGCAGTTACCAAGCAGGAGGGGTCACTGAAGCTTTCTTT.

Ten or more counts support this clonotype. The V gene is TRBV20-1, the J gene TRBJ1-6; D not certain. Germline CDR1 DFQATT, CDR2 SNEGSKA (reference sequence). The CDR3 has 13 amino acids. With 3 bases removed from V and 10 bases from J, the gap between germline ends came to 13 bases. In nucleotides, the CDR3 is TGCAGTGCTAGCCGGGTGGTGGGATCACCCCTCCACTTT. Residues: CSASRVVGSPLHF.

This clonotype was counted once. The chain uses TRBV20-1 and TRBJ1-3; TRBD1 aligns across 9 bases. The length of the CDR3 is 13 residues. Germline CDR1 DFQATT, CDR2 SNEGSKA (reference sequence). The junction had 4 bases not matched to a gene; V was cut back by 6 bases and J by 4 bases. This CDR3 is CSAAQGAGNTIYF. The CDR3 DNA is TGCAGTGCGGCACAGGGGGCAGGAAACACCATATATTTT.

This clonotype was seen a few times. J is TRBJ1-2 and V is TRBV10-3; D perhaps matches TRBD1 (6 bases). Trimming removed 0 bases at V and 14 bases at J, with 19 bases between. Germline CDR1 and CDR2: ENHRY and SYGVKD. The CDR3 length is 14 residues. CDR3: CAISESNREQPYTF. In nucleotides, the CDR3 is TGTGCCATCAGTGAGTCGAACAGGGAACAGCCCTATACCTTC.

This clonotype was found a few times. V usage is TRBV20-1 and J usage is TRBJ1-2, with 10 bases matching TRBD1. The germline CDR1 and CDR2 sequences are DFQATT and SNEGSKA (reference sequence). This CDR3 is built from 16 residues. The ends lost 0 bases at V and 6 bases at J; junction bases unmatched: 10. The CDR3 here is CSARDFSGQGLDGYTF. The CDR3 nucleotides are TGCAGTGCTAGAGATTTTTCGGGACAGGGGTTGGATGGCTACACCTTC.

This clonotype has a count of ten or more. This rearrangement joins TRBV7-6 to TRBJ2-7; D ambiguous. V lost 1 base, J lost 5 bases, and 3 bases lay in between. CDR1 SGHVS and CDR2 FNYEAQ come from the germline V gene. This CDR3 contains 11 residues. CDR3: CASSLEDEQYF. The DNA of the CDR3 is TGTGCCAGCAGCTTAGAGGACGAGCAGTACTTC.

CDR3 DNA: TGTGCCAGCAGCCAAGAGGTAAAGGGCTTACAGCCCCAGCATTTT. This sequence encodes CASSQEVKGLQPQHF. The chain links TRBV4-2 to TRBJ1-5; D not certain. Trimming shortened V by 0 bases and J by 7 bases, and 13 bases separated the two germline ends. CDR3 length: 15 residues. CDR1 is LGHNA, CDR2 YNFKEQ, per germline.

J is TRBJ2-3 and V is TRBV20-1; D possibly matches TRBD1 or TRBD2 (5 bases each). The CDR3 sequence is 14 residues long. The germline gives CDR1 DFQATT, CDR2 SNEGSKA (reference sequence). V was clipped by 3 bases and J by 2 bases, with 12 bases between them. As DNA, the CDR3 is TGCAGTGCTAGCCAACCCGGGGCCACAGATACGCAGTATTTT. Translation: CSASQPGATDTQYF.